This TCR beta chain was documented in a study of OX40 agonist ivuxolimab in advanced cancers. Study conclusions and caveats: In CD8+ T cells, expanded clones were on average more numerous than in CD4+.

This clone was counted a few times. As yet, its antigen is unknown. Here immunoSEQ multiplex PCR was the method, and the copy in TCRdb shows in-frame clones only, minus some. Found here are 40,000 to 55,000 clones, about nine tenths of them singletons; the top ten hold 6%. CDR1 SGHRS and CDR2 YFSETQ come from the germline V gene. The CDR3 sequence is 15 residues long. V dropped 2 bases and J dropped 4 bases, with 16 bases sitting between them. The starting material was CD4+ or CD8+ T cells sorted from blood, obtained in a trial of the OX40 agonist ivuxolimab. The chain carries TRBV5-1 and TRBJ2-7; D may match TRBD1 or TRBD2 (5 bases each). This TCR was recovered from an adult with an advanced solid tumor such as melanoma, head and neck, liver or kidney cancer. The CDR3 region has the DNA TGCGCCAGCAGCTTCACTCCCGGGACCACTTACGAGCAGTACTTC. It encodes CASSFTPGTTYEQYF.